This T cell receptor beta chain was sequenced in a study of T cell responses to AZD1222 COVID-19 vaccine. Study-wide results and limits: Variant regions that are unmutated are reportedly the target of nearly half of spike-specific TCRs. Baseline testing showed seropositivity in only a handful of AZD1222 recipients. Mostly white British, mostly female donors; authors suggested clonal diversity may be underestimated.

Notes on this clone: What it binds is not known.

CDR1 is SGDLS, CDR2 YYNGEE, per germline. This CDR3 spans 13 amino acids. Trimming pared 3 bases from V and 4 bases from J, leaving 8 bases between. Produced via immunoSEQ multiplex PCR; TCRdb's table is partial and in-frame only. Of 90,000 to 150,000 clones listed, roughly 89% were seen once; the top ten hold approximately 8.4%. The sequencing here drew on peripheral blood, taken on day 0 of AZD1222 vaccination. The chain has TRBV9 and TRBJ1-3; D may be TRBD1 (5 bases). The origin of this receptor is an adult in good health. For the CDR3, the DNA is TGTGCCAGCAGCGGCAGACAGGGAAACACCATATATTTT. Residues: CASSGRQGNTIYF. Full variable domain (rest looked up from reference TRBV9 and TRBJ1-3): DSGVTQTPKHLITATGQRVTLRCSPRSGDLSVYWYQQSLDQGLQFLIQYYNGEERAKGNILERFSAQQFPDLHSELNLSSLELGDSALYFCASSGRQGNTIYFGEGSWLTVV.